This T cell receptor beta chain is from a study of cytomegalovirus exposure and HLA in healthy donors. Whole-study context: A subsequent analysis stated that the 120 or so validation repertoires were run on the same platform as the approximately 660 first-cohort repertoires.

Germline CDR1 and CDR2: MDHEN and SYDVKM. The CDR3 contains 15 residues. Trimming pared 1 base from V and 5 bases from J, leaving 15 bases between. Assay: immunoSEQ multiplex PCR; the TCRdb copy retains only in-frame clones and omits some. Of tens of thousands of clones in the sample, roughly nine tenths were seen once. Broader study findings: Later, an analysis found that TCR clusters from the first cohort tended to co-occur in the 90 to 150 validation repertoires. For most TCR sequences rarity was the rule, although some public TCRs occurred in many donors.

Points on this clone: Its cognate antigen is unknown.

V and J are TRBV28 and TRBJ2-7; tentative D call: TRBD1 (5 bases). The sequence came from a man in his late teens or twenties in good health and CMV-seronegative. The specimen sequenced was PBMCs. The CDR3, as DNA: TGTGCCAGCAGTTTATCAGGGCGTCTGGGCGACGAGCAGTACTTC. Protein sequence: CASSLSGRLGDEQYF.